This entry describes one T cell receptor beta chain. What it recognizes is unknown. This sample was included in a study of cytomegalovirus exposure and HLA in healthy donors. Study summary: Researchers previously reported finding fewer than 120 million unique TCR beta sequences from about 179 million T cells. General observations from the study: Apparent HLA restriction characterized most CMV-associated TCR beta chains in a later analysis.

V lost 0 bases to trimming and J lost 3 bases; unmatched junction nucleotides: 4. The CDR3 extends over 15 amino acids. Germline V gives CDR1 LNHNV, CDR2 YYDKDF (reference sequence). Each donor was nominally healthy when sampled (though unrecorded immune exposures were likely). The PCR ran on 60 Vbeta and 13 Jbeta primers. Using immunoSEQ multiplex PCR, the repertoire was profiled, and TCRdb retains in-frame clones only, with some absent. The repertoire includes 130,000 or so clones, 82% of them detected once, and roughly 3.2% sits in the top ten. The J gene is TRBJ2-5, the V gene TRBV15, with TRBD1 matching 7 bases. Sequenced material: PBMCs. This TCR was recovered from a man between 18 and 29 years old in good health and CMV-seropositive. The CDR3, as DNA: TGTGCCACCAGCAGAGATCCGGGACAGAAAGAGACCCAGTACTTC. Translating gives CATSRDPGQKETQYF. Full variable domain (rest looked up from reference TRBV15 and TRBJ2-5): DAMVIQNPRYQVTQFGKPVTLSCSQTLNHNVMYWYQQKSSQAPKLLFHYYDKDFNNEADTPDNFQSRRPNTSFCFLDIRSPGLGDTAMYLCATSRDPGQKETQYFGPGTRLLVL.